This T cell receptor beta chain was captured by sequencing in a study of T cell changes during pregnancy in multiple sclerosis. The trim removed 10 bases at V and 4 bases at J, leaving 7 bases unmatched. CDR3 size: 13 residues. Germline V lookup: CDR1 MNHNS, CDR2 SASEGT. Assay used: immunoSEQ multiplex PCR; TCRdb lists only in-frame clones, some missing. The sample lists some 20,000 clones, about 87% occurring once. The sequence was collected from a female donor in good health, enrolled as a control in a pregnancy study. V usage is TRBV6-1 and J usage is TRBJ2-7; 10 bases map to TRBD1. Here the sequenced sample was CD8+ T cells from peripheral blood mononuclear cells, taken in the third trimester of pregnancy. The CDR3 region is CANAWDRGYEQYF. In DNA, the CDR3 is TGTGCCAACGCGTGGGACAGGGGTTACGAGCAGTACTTC.